The clone carrying this TCR beta chain was counted a few times. The sample comes from a study of blood T cells in healthy people across ages. Alongside a J-beta primer mix, a sample-barcoded 5' primer served in a second PCR lasting about 6 to 11 cycles. TCRdb reanalysed the 5' RACE reads using MiXCR and keeps one entry per CDR3 protein. The data hold some 900,000 distinct CDR3 sequences, with under 50% observed a single time. The CDR3 runs to 16 residues. The sequencing input was blood. The chain recombines TRBV21-1 with TRBJ1-2; the table's D call, TRBD1, was not checked against the DNA. TRBV21-1 is annotated as a pseudogene. This receptor was identified in a young man in good health. The CDR3 bases are TGTGCCAGCAGCAAGCAAAAACAGGGGGCTCACTATGGCTACACCTTC. This translates into CASSKQKQGAHYGYTF.